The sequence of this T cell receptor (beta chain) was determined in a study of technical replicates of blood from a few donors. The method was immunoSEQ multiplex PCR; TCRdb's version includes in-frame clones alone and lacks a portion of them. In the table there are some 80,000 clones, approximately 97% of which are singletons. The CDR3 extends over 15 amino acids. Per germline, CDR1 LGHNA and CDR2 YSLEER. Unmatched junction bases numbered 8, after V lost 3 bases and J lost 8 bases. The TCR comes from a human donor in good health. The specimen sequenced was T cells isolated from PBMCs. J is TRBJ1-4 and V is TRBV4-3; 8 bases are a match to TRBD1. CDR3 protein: CASSQIGQGYEKLFF. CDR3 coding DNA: TGCGCCAGCAGCCAGATCGGACAGGGCTACGAAAAACTGTTTTTT.